This T cell receptor (beta chain) was sequenced for a study of cytomegalovirus exposure and HLA in healthy donors. Findings of the study overall: The authors judged a highly shared variant cluster likely a sequencing artifact. CMV serostatus was the only recorded immune exposure for donors. Analysis was carried out at a later point, and it linked a missense DCLRE1C variant to TCR beta V- and J-gene trimming.

Vbeta (60) and Jbeta (13) primers were used in the PCR. Authors' analysis steps: In a later analysis, of approximately 81 million unique beta chains, about 12 million appeared in at least two donors. The repertoire was sequenced with immunoSEQ multiplex PCR; TCRdb's copy has only in-frame clones and lacks some. Clone size and the V and J calls come from that table; the DNA yielded D and trimming. The table lists about 200,000 clones, over 70% of them singletons. Turning to this clone: Its specificity is not known.

The CDR3 runs to 14 residues. V was cut by 3 bases and J by 2 bases, with 10 bases left in between. Germline CDR1 KGHSH, CDR2 LQKENI. The TCR originated in a boy aged 2 to 10 in good health and CMV-seronegative. The sample comprised PBMCs. The V gene is TRBV18, the J gene TRBJ1-1; D might be TRBD1 (6 bases). The CDR3 DNA follows: TGTGCCAGCTCACCGCGGACAGTTAACACTGAAGCTTTCTTT. Its translation is CASSPRTVNTEAFF.